This TCR beta chain was obtained from a study of blood T cell repertoires in COVID-19. Source study methods: Nucleated cell number was recorded as an estimate derived from reference gene primer amplification. TCRdb's copy holds only in-frame clones and misses some; the assay was immunoSEQ multiplex PCR. V and J calls plus clone size are reproduced from that table; the DNA served to infer D and trimming. The sample consists of more than 200,000 clones, around nine tenths of them appearing once. This TCR came from a man in his forties with acute or convalescent COVID-19. Material for sequencing was peripheral blood.

The CDR3 bases are TGTGCCAGCAGCGGCCACCCCGGGACAGGGCTGCAAGGGGACTATGGCTACACCTTC. Encoded protein: CASSGHPGTGLQGDYGYTF. The rearrangement joins TRBV7-9 to TRBJ1-2, with 9 bases lining up with TRBD1. The length of the CDR3 is 19 residues. With 5 bases clipped from V and 3 bases from J, the junction kept 19 bases outside the gene matches. The germline CDR1 and CDR2 sequences are SEHNR and FQNEAQ (reference sequence). The full variable domain, its missing parts supplied by reference TRBV7-9 and TRBJ1-2, is DTGVSQNPRHKITKRGQNVTFRCDPISEHNRLYWYRQTLGQGPEFLTYFQNEAQLEKSRLLSDRFSAERPKGSFSTLEIQRTEQGDSAMYLCASSGHPGTGLQGDYGYTFGSGTRLTVV.